The 9 T cell receptor beta chains below all came from one sample that was sequenced in a study of molecular identifiers for immune sequencing clone quantification listed by TCRdb under 2018. Library preparation employed PCR. The data were produced on an Illumina HiSeq 4000. TCRdb handled the public reads itself, with Q25 trimming in fastp and clone calling in MiXCR, and kept productive beta chains. Here each entry gathers all rows of one CDR3 protein and keeps the most common genes and DNA. The sample table shows approximately 41,000 distinct CDR3 sequences, and 15% to 20% are seen once. The ten largest clones represent approximately 1% of the sample. The sample was naive CD8+ T cells from blood, with Jurkat cell RNA spiked in. Interpreted using the paper, the cell subset or site label stands for: FACS-sorted CD8+CD4-CCR7+CD45RA+ naive T cells. The receptors shown here come from a human donor in good health. Some libraries in this study had Jurkat cell RNA spiked in.

This clonotype appeared many times. V gene TRBV12-3 or TRBV12-4 combines with J gene TRBJ1-3; TRBD1 matches at 7 bases. The V and J ends lost 4 bases and 3 bases, in that order; junction bases with no gene match: 12. The CDR3 has 17 amino acids. CDR3 amino acids: CASSSTRGQWSGNTIYF. For the CDR3, the DNA is TGTGCCAGCAGTTCAACCCGGGGACAGTGGAGTGGAAACACCATATATTTT.

There are many counts of this clonotype. The rearrangement links TRBV7-2 to TRBJ2-1; D possibly corresponds to TRBD2 (6 bases). V was shortened by 2 bases and J by 10 bases, with 12 bases between the two germline ends. The CDR3 covers 13 residues. Germline CDR1 SGHTA, CDR2 FQGNSA. DNA of the CDR3: TGTGCCAGCAGCTTATATGGAGGGCAAGAGCAGTTCTTC. Its protein product is CASSLYGGQEQFF. Filled out from reference TRBV7-2 and TRBJ2-1, the complete variable domain reads GAGVSQSPSNKVTEKGKDVELRCDPISGHTALYWYRQSLGQGLEFLIYFQGNSAPDKSGLPSDRFSAERTGGSVSTLTIQRTQQEDSAVYLCASSLYGGQEQFFGPGTRLTVL.

This clonotype was observed at least ten times. The gene calls are TRBV14 and TRBJ2-2, with D unresolved. The V gene's germline CDR1 is SGHDN and CDR2 FVKESK. Deletions cut 3 bases from V and 0 bases from J, with 11 bases between. The CDR3 is made up of 16 amino acids. This CDR3 reads CASSQLRNSNTGELFF. In nucleotides, the CDR3 is TGTGCCAGCAGCCAGCTCCGGAATTCGAACACCGGGGAGCTGTTTTTT.

This clonotype was seen at least ten times. This chain links TRBV6-5 with TRBJ2-3; 8 bases align to TRBD2. The CDR3 is 16 residues long. The V gene end was trimmed by 6 bases and the J gene end by 1 base; junction bases not matched to a gene: 9. The germline V gene has CDR1 MNHEY and CDR2 SVGAGI. For the CDR3, the DNA is TGTGCCAGCAGCGTAACGCGGCGGGGGGGCACAGATACGCAGTATTTT. The encoded protein is CASSVTRRGGTDTQYF.

The DNA of the CDR3 is TGTGCCTGGAGCCTGGGGATGTACGAGCAGTACTTC. Its translation is CAWSLGMYEQYF. The rearrangement joins TRBV30 to TRBJ2-7, with unresolved D. Between the trimmed V and J ends, which lost 3 bases and 4 bases, there was a span of 10 bases. CDR1 GTSNPN and CDR2 SVGIG come from the germline V gene (reference sequence). The CDR3 runs 12 residues.

V is TRBV28 and J is TRBJ2-3; D uncertain. The length of the CDR3 is 14 residues. V lost 3 bases, J lost 3 bases, and 10 bases lay in between. Germline CDR1 is MDHEN and CDR2 is SYDVKM. CDR3 residues: CASSFGQETDTQYF. In DNA, the CDR3 is TGTGCCAGCAGTTTTGGGCAGGAGACAGATACGCAGTATTTT. Based on the CDR3 plus reference TRBV28 and TRBJ2-3, the full variable domain is DVKVTQSSRYLVKRTGEKVFLECVQDMDHENMFWYRQDPGLGLRLIYFSYDVKMKEKGDIPEGYSVSREKKERFSLILESASTNQTSMYLCASSFGQETDTQYFGPGTRLTVL.

There are many counts of this clonotype. The chain carries TRBV9 and TRBJ1-1; D perhaps matches TRBD1 (5 bases). Germline V gene data show CDR1 as SGDLS and CDR2 as YYNGEE. The CDR3 runs 13 residues. V lost 0 bases to trimming and J lost 4 bases, with 7 bases between them. The CDR3 DNA follows: TGTGCCAGCAGCGTAGAGGGGATCACTGAAGCTTTCTTT. As protein: CASSVEGITEAFF.

V gene TRBV7-2 combines with J gene TRBJ2-3; TRBD2 aligns across 7 bases. The germline V gene encodes CDR1 SGHTA and CDR2 FQGNSA. The CDR3 covers 16 residues. With V trimmed by 5 bases and J by 0 bases, 8 bases remained unmatched. CDR3 bases: TGTGCCAGCAGCCCTTATAGCGGGTCAAGCACAGATACGCAGTATTTT. It is translated as CASSPYSGSSTDTQYF.

The rearrangement joins TRBV27 to TRBJ2-7, with D possibly matching TRBD1 (5 bases). This CDR3 has 13 amino acids. Germline-derived CDR1 and CDR2 are MNHEY and SMNVEV (reference sequence). The germline V and J ends were trimmed by 3 bases and 4 bases, with 10 bases remaining between them. The CDR3 loop is CASSFRVLYEQYF. The CDR3 DNA reads TGTGCCAGCAGTTTCAGGGTATTGTACGAGCAGTACTTC.